These T cell receptor beta chains were read from a single sample in a study of T cells in Graves' hyperthyroidism and ophthalmopathy. MiXCR, run by TCRdb on the multiplex PCR reads, gives a single entry per CDR3 protein. The sample consists of 700,000 or so distinct CDR3 sequences, about a sixth of them appearing once. Sequenced input: blood. All receptors come from a man aged 18 to 29 with Graves' hyperthyroidism. CDR3s include the opening cysteine and the closing phenylalanine or tryptophan. The order of the fields is V gene, clone size, D gene, J gene, CDR3 DNA, CDR3 protein. D genes are given only for firm matches. Expanded clones are given a class, and other clones once, few, many or no size at all.

V: TRBV2; size: many; D: .; J: TRBJ2-1; DNA: TGTGCCAGCAGTGACTACCCGAGCTCCTACAATGAGCAGTTCTTC; CDR3: CASSDYPSSYNEQFF
V: TRBV6-2/TRBV6-3; size: .; D: .; J: TRBJ1-5; DNA: TGTGCCAGCAGTTACTCGGCAGGGTATCAGCCCCAGCATTTT; CDR3: CASSYSAGYQPQHF
V: TRBV28; size: many; D: TRBD2; J: TRBJ2-5; DNA: TGTGCCAGCCGATGGACTAGCGGGAATCAAGAGACCCAGTACTTC; CDR3: CASRWTSGNQETQYF
V: TRBV9; size: .; D: .; J: TRBJ2-1; DNA: TGTGCCAGCAGCTCGGACGTTCACAATGAGCAGTTCTTC; CDR3: CASSSDVHNEQFF
V: TRBV30; size: .; D: TRBD2; J: TRBJ2-5; DNA: TGTGCCTGGAGTTCTAGCGGTAAAGAGACCCAGTACTTC; CDR3: CAWSSSGKETQYF
V: TRBV12-3/TRBV12-4; size: many; D: TRBD2; J: TRBJ2-5; DNA: TGTGCCAGCACCCTCGGGACTATTCACGCGGGCCTGTACTTC; CDR3: CASTLGTIHAGLYF
V: TRBV28; size: few; D: .; J: TRBJ1-6; DNA: TGTGCCAGCAGTCTAACCACAGGGAGGAGGTATAATTCACCCCTCCACTTT; CDR3: CASSLTTGRRYNSPLHF
V: TRBV28; size: .; D: .; J: TRBJ1-5; DNA: TGTGCCAGCAGTTTCATCCGGGGCTCCAATCAGCCCCAGCATTTT; CDR3: CASSFIRGSNQPQHF
V: TRBV6-2/TRBV6-3; size: many; D: .; J: TRBJ2-7; DNA: TGTGCCAGCAGGTCGGACTTCTACCTCTACGAGCAGTACTTC; CDR3: CASRSDFYLYEQYF
V: TRBV7-6; size: .; D: .; J: TRBJ2-5; DNA: TGTGCCAGCAGCTTAGCGCGGGTCCAAGGGACCCAGTACTTC; CDR3: CASSLARVQGTQYF
V: TRBV7-8; size: many; D: TRBD2; J: TRBJ2-3; DNA: TGTGCCAGCAGCTTTCTAGGACTAGCGGGAGACCTCCCTTCCTCGGAGCAGTATTTT; CDR3: CASSFLGLAGDLPSSEQYF
V: TRBV27; size: .; D: .; J: TRBJ2-3; DNA: TGTGCCAGCCGAAGAGTAGGCGGAACCCAGGCTCCGGATACGCAGTATTTT; CDR3: CASRRVGGTQAPDTQYF
V: TRBV5-1; size: many; D: TRBD1; J: TRBJ2-3; DNA: TGCGCCAGCAGCCCAAGGGACAGGGAGAGAGATACGCAGTATTTT; CDR3: CASSPRDRERDTQYF
V: TRBV7-2; size: few; D: TRBD1; J: TRBJ1-5; DNA: TGTGCCAGCAGCTTAGACAGGGGGACTAATCAGCCCCAGCATTTT; CDR3: CASSLDRGTNQPQHF
V: TRBV7-9; size: few; D: .; J: TRBJ1-4; DNA: TGTGCCAGCAGCACCGACGGCGAAACAACTAATGAAAAACTGTTTTTT; CDR3: CASSTDGETTNEKLFF
V: TRBV20-1; size: .; D: TRBD1; J: TRBJ1-1; DNA: TGCAGTGCTAGAACAGGGGGGACCACTGAAGCTTTCTTT; CDR3: CSARTGGTTEAFF
V: TRBV2; size: many; D: .; J: TRBJ2-7; DNA: TGTGCCAGCAACCCCGGGTTCTCCTACGAGCAGTACTTC; CDR3: CASNPGFSYEQYF
V: TRBV7-3; size: .; D: .; J: TRBJ2-2; DNA: TGTGCCAGCAGCTTCGCCGCGAACACCGGGGAGCTGTTTTTT; CDR3: CASSFAANTGELFF
V: TRBV5-1; size: few; D: .; J: TRBJ1-1; DNA: TGCGCCAGCAGCTTGGTTTCCCCTGGGGACACTGAAGCTTTCTTT; CDR3: CASSLVSPGDTEAFF
V: TRBV19; size: .; D: .; J: TRBJ2-5; DNA: TGTGCCAGTAGTTTCCAGGGCAGACAAGAGACCCAGTACTTC; CDR3: CASSFQGRQETQYF
V: TRBV29-1; size: .; D: .; J: TRBJ1-1; DNA: TGCAGCGTTGTTTGGCAGCCTAACACTGAAGCTTTCTTT; CDR3: CSVVWQPNTEAFF
V: TRBV29-1; size: few; D: TRBD1; J: TRBJ2-7; DNA: TGCAGCGCCAAGGCAGGGGGCTTCTACGAGCAGTACTTC; CDR3: CSAKAGGFYEQYF